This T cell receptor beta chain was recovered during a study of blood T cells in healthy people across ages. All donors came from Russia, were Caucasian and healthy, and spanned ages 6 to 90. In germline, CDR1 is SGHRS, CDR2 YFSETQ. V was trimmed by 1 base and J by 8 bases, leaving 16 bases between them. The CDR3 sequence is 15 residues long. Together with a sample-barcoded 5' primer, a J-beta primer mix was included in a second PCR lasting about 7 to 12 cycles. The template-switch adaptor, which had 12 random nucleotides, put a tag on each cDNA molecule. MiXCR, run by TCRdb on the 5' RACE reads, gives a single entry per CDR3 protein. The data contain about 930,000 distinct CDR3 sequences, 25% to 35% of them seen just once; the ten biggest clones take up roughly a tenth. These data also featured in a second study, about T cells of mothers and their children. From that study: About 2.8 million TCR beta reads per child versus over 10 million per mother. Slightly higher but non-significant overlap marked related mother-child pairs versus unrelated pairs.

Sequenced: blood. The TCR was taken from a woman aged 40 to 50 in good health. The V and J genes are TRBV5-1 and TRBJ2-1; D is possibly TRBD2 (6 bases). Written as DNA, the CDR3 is TGCGCCAGCAGCTTGACTAGCCGGAGAGGGGATGAGCAGTTCTTC. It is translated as CASSLTSRRGDEQFF. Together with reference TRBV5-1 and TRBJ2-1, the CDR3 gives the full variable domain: KAGVTQTPRYLIKTRGQQVTLSCSPISGHRSVSWYQQTPGQGLQFLFEYFSETQRNKGNFPGRFSGRQFSNSRSEMNVSTLELGDSALYLCASSLTSRRGDEQFFGPGTRLTVL.